This TCR beta chain was recovered during a study of blood T cell repertoires in COVID-19. At the level of the study: COVID-19 samples collected from the United States, Italy and Spain covered acute and convalescent phases.

In the original processing: Nucleated cell counts were estimated from reference gene primer amplification. Assay used: immunoSEQ multiplex PCR; TCRdb lists only in-frame clones, some missing. The D gene and trimming were derived from the DNA, and the V and J assignments and clone size from that table. The sample has just under 300,000 clones, more than 85% seen once. The sample holds one count of this clone. The junction had 6 bases not matched to a gene; V was cut back by 4 bases and J by 2 bases. This CDR3 is built from 15 residues. Germline V gene lookup returns CDR1 WNHNN and CDR2 SYGVQD (reference sequence).

The chain is built from TRBV10-1 and TRBJ2-3, with 7 bases fitting TRBD2. Sequenced material: peripheral blood. This sequence was found in an older man with acute or convalescent COVID-19. The CDR3 sequence: CASSGSSGNTDTQYF. DNA of the CDR3: TGCGCCAGCAGTGGATCTAGCGGCAACACAGATACGCAGTATTTT.